The T cell receptor beta chain described here comes from a study of a mutant IDH1 vaccine in newly diagnosed glioma. Study-level information: Following radiotherapy alone, or alongside temozolomide cycles, vaccination was started after an interval of 4-6 weeks. Most patients had received both radiotherapy and temozolomide, the prior options being radiotherapy, temozolomide, or both.

Profiling relied on immunoSEQ multiplex PCR, and the TCRdb table lists in-frame clones only, not all of them. The sample has 60,000 to 65,000 clones; around four fifths are singletons. Time point of the sample: week 47, end of study. Every vaccination contained 300 ug of the mutant IDH1 20-mer peptide and was paired with topical imiquimod. Each donor presented with a new WHO grade 3 or 4 astrocytoma that tested IDH1-mutant and showed ATRX loss. Details on this clone: Its antigen is undetermined.

Deletions cut 1 base from V and 6 bases from J, with 8 bases between. CDR3 length: 13 amino acids. Germline V gene sequence: CDR1 SEHNR, CDR2 FQNEAQ (reference sequence). The V call is TRBV7-9, the J call TRBJ2-3, with unresolved D. The sequenced sample was PBMCs, obtained from a glioma patient whose treatment included an IDH1 peptide vaccine. The origin of this receptor is a man younger than 45 with glioma. CDR3 residues: CASSLDGRDTQYF. CDR3 nucleotide sequence: TGTGCCAGCAGCTTAGACGGAAGGGATACGCAGTATTTT.